This TCR beta chain was profiled in a study of post-analysis software for immune sequencing data. A remark on this clonotype: Its target is not known.

The library was made from cDNA and included unique molecular identifiers. T cells numbering about 0.95 to 10 million gave rise to some 520,000 cDNA molecules. TCRdb reprocessed the PCR reads with MiXCR, giving one entry per CDR3 protein. The table records 800,000 to 950,000 distinct CDR3 sequences, approximately 57% of them present only once. Whole-study findings and limits: Among four to six TRBV segments more frequent in patients than controls were TRBV5-6, TRBV5-1 and TRBV20-1. Versus controls, multiple sclerosis patients showed significantly lower diversity (normalized Chao1).

This CDR3 has 17 residues. The germline CDR1 and CDR2 sequences are MNHNY and SVGAGI (reference sequence). The chain uses TRBV6-6 and TRBJ2-1, with D unclear. The DNA end lines up better with TRBJ2-7; the J call may be wrong. The receptor was derived from a girl between 10 and 17 years old with multiple sclerosis. The sequencing input was blood. CDR3 sequence: CASSYSITRSSYNEQYF. The CDR3 bases are TGTGCCAGCAGTTACTCGATCACAAGGAGCTCCTACAATGAGCAGTACTTC.